The clone carrying this T cell receptor beta chain turned up a few times. Its antigen is undetermined. This CDR3 is 14 amino acids long. V was trimmed by 2 bases and J by 4 bases, leaving 8 bases between them. Germline lookup yields CDR1 SEHNR and CDR2 FQNEAQ (reference sequence). TCRdb's copy holds only in-frame clones and misses some; the assay was immunoSEQ multiplex PCR. The data show approximately 140,000 clones, more than 80% seen once. The entry originates in a study of T cells in localized non-small cell lung cancer. Study-wide findings and caveats: Heterogeneity remains possible, as sequencing covered one tumor region only. Longer overall survival associated with higher blood T cell density; shorter survival with higher adjacent-lung clonality. Detection in adjacent lung was observed for a median approximately 53 of the top 100 tumor clones. Uninvolved adjacent lung showed the highest T cell clonality, exceeding tumor.

The sample here was peripheral blood, taken before any cancer treatment. This TCR derives from a female donor over 55 with stage I lung adenocarcinoma. This chain connects TRBV7-9 to TRBJ2-2; no clear D. CDR3 bases: TGTGCCAGCAGCTTATCTATGCCCACCGGGGAGCTGTTTTTT. The encoded protein is CASSLSMPTGELFF.